The next 17 T cell receptor beta chains were all read from a single sample in a study of vaccination and CD4 T cells after COVID-19. These receptors' antigens are unknown. The Oncomine TCR Beta short-read assay sequenced DNA from cultured CD4+ T cells. TCRdb fed the PCR reads into MiXCR, producing one record per CDR3 protein. The sample has more than 25,000 distinct CDR3 sequences, roughly a third seen once. Time point indicated: late sampling 161 to 241 days after vaccination in three convalescent patients. Treatment indicated: approximately 10-day PBMC culture with coronavirus spike peptide pools or control peptides (ViraFEST assay). Material: CD4+ T cells from blood, cultured in vitro, obtained about 7 months after SARS-CoV-2 vaccination. The receptors shown here come from a human donor who had recovered from COVID-19.

A few counts support this clonotype. The chain has TRBV20-1 and TRBJ2-3, with D perhaps being TRBD1 or TRBD2 (5 bases each). The V and J ends lost 6 bases and 4 bases respectively, with 11 bases between them. CDR1 and CDR2 (germline): DFQATT, SNEGSKA (reference sequence). This CDR3 is 12 amino acids long. CDR3 nucleotides: TGCAGTGCAGGGACGTCCGCAGATACGCAGTATTTT. Protein product: CSAGTSADTQYF.

V usage is TRBV6-1 and J usage is TRBJ2-3; tentatively, D is TRBD1 (6 bases). The CDR3 is made up of 13 amino acids. Germline lookup yields CDR1 MNHNS and CDR2 SASEGT. Trimming cost V 6 bases and J 4 bases, with 11 bases left between them. This chain's CDR3 is CASSPEGADTQYF. DNA for the CDR3: TGTGCCAGCAGCCCAGAGGGGGCAGATACGCAGTATTTT.

This clonotype appeared a few times. The chain combines TRBV15 with TRBJ2-5; 9 bases are a match to TRBD2. J lost 5 bases, V lost 2 bases, and 6 bases had no gene match. The CDR3 covers 15 residues. Germline CDR1 and CDR2: LNHNV and YYDKDF (reference sequence). The CDR3, as DNA: TGTGCCACCAGCAGACCTCTAGCGGGAAGGGAGACCCAGTACTTC. Residues: CATSRPLAGRETQYF. The whole variable domain, remainder taken from reference TRBV15 and TRBJ2-5, is DAMVIQNPRYQVTQFGKPVTLSCSQTLNHNVMYWYQQKSSQAPKLLFHYYDKDFNNEADTPDNFQSRRPNTSFCFLDIRSPGLGDTAMYLCATSRPLAGRETQYFGPGTRLLVL.

V is TRBV15 and J is TRBJ2-5; D is possibly TRBD1 or TRBD2 (6 bases each). Trimming took 6 bases from V and 3 from J, leaving 11 bases between them. The CDR3 sequence is 13 residues long. Germline V gives CDR1 LNHNV, CDR2 YYDKDF (reference sequence). The CDR3 DNA reads as TGTGCCACCAGACGGGGGCCTAAAGAGACCCAGTACTTC. Its protein product is CATRRGPKETQYF.

This clonotype is judged medium-sized. J is TRBJ2-3 and V is TRBV7-3, with D perhaps matching TRBD2 (6 bases). CDR1 is SGHTA, CDR2 FQGTGA, per germline. Trimming took off 4 bases at V and 5 bases at J, with 10 bases between the two ends. CDR3 length equals 13 residues. The CDR3 DNA follows: TGTGCCAGCAGCTCACTAGCCGGAGATACGCAGTATTTT. This codes for CASSSLAGDTQYF.

The chain carries TRBV12-3 or TRBV12-4 and TRBJ2-5, with 12 bases that match TRBD2. Trimming took 6 bases from V and 3 from J; bases not matched to a gene: 2. The CDR3 runs 14 residues. CDR3 coding DNA: TGTGCCAGCAGGCGGACTAGCGGGGAAGAGACCCAGTACTTC. Amino acid sequence: CASRRTSGEETQYF.

The V gene is TRBV21-1, the J gene TRBJ1-2; TRBD1, as called in the table, went unchecked against the DNA. TRBV21-1 is annotated as a pseudogene. CDR3 length: 13 residues. The CDR3: CASAGDSLYGYTF. The CDR3 DNA follows: TGTGCCAGCGCAGGGGACAGCCTCTATGGCTACACCTTC.

This rearrangement joins TRBV28 to TRBJ2-6; D remains ambiguous. Germline loops: CDR1 MDHEN, CDR2 SYDVKM. The CDR3 sequence is 14 residues long. Trimming pared 6 bases from V and 0 bases from J, leaving 6 bases between. The CDR3 reads CASRTASGANVLTF. The DNA of the CDR3 is TGTGCCAGCAGAACAGCCTCTGGGGCCAACGTCCTGACTTTC.

V and J are TRBV10-2 and TRBJ2-5; 9 nucleotides match TRBD2. V shed 0 bases, J shed 6 bases, and the junction held 20 bases outside the gene matches. The CDR3 extends over 20 amino acids. CDR1 is WSHSY and CDR2 is SAAADI in the germline V gene. CDR3 DNA sequence: TGCGCCAGCAGTGAGTCCACAGTGCTAATAGCGGGAGCGGGAAAAAAGACCCAGTACTTC. Translating gives CASSESTVLIAGAGKKTQYF.

V usage is TRBV4-1 and J usage is TRBJ1-2, with D hard to call. V lost 2 bases and J 4 bases, leaving 11 bases between the germline ends. The CDR3 covers 14 residues. From germline, CDR1 is MGHRA and CDR2 YSYEKL. The CDR3 coding sequence is TGCGCCAGCAGCCAAACAAGCGGCCTCTATGGCTACACCTTC. Residues: CASSQTSGLYGYTF.

The V gene is TRBV20-1, the J gene TRBJ2-5; 9 bases fit TRBD2. After removal of 5 bases from V and 3 bases from J, the junction contained 7 bases not matched to a gene. The germline CDR1 and CDR2 sequences are DFQATT and SNEGSKA (reference sequence). The length of the CDR3 is 14 residues. The CDR3 DNA follows: TGCAGTGCTGGAATGGGCGGGAGGGAAGAGACCCAGTACTTC. It is translated as CSAGMGGREETQYF.

The chain couples TRBV4-1 to TRBJ1-2, with TRBD1 matching over 9 bases. Germline V CDR1 and CDR2: MGHRA, YSYEKL. CDR3 length: 18 amino acids. V trimming: 1 base; J trimming: 4 bases; junction bases outside the gene matches: 13. The CDR3 DNA reads as TGCGCCAGCAGCCAAGTCCTAACAGGGGGCGCGTCTGGCTATGGCTACACCTTC. It codes for CASSQVLTGGASGYGYTF.

This chain joins TRBV20-1 and TRBJ1-2; tentative D call: TRBD1 (5 bases). The CDR3 is 14 residues long. Trimming removed 1 base at V and 5 bases at J, with 14 bases between. In germline, CDR1 is DFQATT, CDR2 SNEGSKA (reference sequence). CDR3 protein: CSARVRQGAYGYTF. CDR3 nucleotides: TGCAGTGCTAGAGTCCGTCAGGGAGCTTATGGCTACACCTTC.

This clonotype was recorded a few times. The chain uses TRBV28 and TRBJ2-7, with no clear D. The CDR3 runs 17 residues. Germline CDR1 and CDR2: MDHEN and SYDVKM. V was pared by 3 bases and J by 1 base, with 19 bases between. The CDR3 here is CASSLIRPARLSYEQYF. The CDR3 coding sequence is TGTGCCAGCAGTTTGATTCGGCCAGCAAGACTGTCCTACGAGCAGTACTTC.

This clonotype was detected only a few times. The rearrangement joins TRBV20-1 to TRBJ2-3; 14 positions agree with TRBD2. Per germline, CDR1 DFQATT and CDR2 SNEGSKA (reference sequence). V gave up 2 bases and J gave up 1 base; unmatched junction bases: 8. This CDR3 is 18 amino acids long. This CDR3 reads CSARWGTSGRARTDTQYF. In DNA, the CDR3 is TGCAGTGCTAGATGGGGGACTAGCGGGAGAGCGCGCACAGATACGCAGTATTTT.

The chain recombines TRBV28 with TRBJ2-3; 10 bases line up with TRBD1. The V and J ends lost 5 bases and 4 bases, in that order; junction bases with no gene match: 12. This CDR3 has 17 residues. Germline CDR1 MDHEN, CDR2 SYDVKM. CDR3 sequence reads: CASSPQGGQGGPDTQYF. The CDR3 DNA follows: TGTGCCAGCAGTCCCCAAGGTGGACAGGGGGGTCCAGATACGCAGTATTTT.

There are a few counts of this clonotype. The rearrangement uses TRBV7-9 and TRBJ2-5, with 8 bases matching TRBD1. The junction had 4 bases not matched to a gene; V was cut back by 3 bases and J by 4 bases. CDR1 SEHNR and CDR2 FQNEAQ come from the germline V gene (reference sequence). The CDR3 is 14 residues long. CDR3 residues: CASSFRTGRETQYF. DNA of the CDR3: TGTGCCAGCAGCTTCCGGACAGGGCGAGAGACCCAGTACTTC.